The entry below gives a single T cell receptor beta chain sequence along with its context. The specificity of this receptor is unknown. Nothing much larger sits one base from this clone, and base qualities are not available. Library creation used the immunoSEQ multiplex PCR assay. In its TCRdb copy, this immuneACCESS table keeps in-frame sequences only and misses some clones. Where compared with another copy, unresolved V genes explain less than half of these, and the others have no known cause. Present in this sample are 15,000 to 20,000 clones, more than 65% of which were seen just once. The ten top clones hold about 17% of the sample. These data originate in a study of PD-1 and CTLA-4 blockade in melanoma (TCRdb year 2021). As for the study more broadly: In patients with melanoma, the researchers looked at the effects of CTLA-4 blockade versus PD-1 blockade on the CD8 T cell response that was melanoma-reactive.

As encoded in the germline V gene (reference sequence), CDR1 is LNHDA while CDR2 is SQIVND. The V end loses 3 bases and the J end loses 3 bases, and a stretch of 14 bases separates them. The CDR3 spans 15 residues, from the cysteine through the phenylalanine. The CDR3 DNA has 45 bases and is translated from base 1. The V and J genes are TRBV19 and TRBJ1-2, with the D gene not clear enough to name. The TCR originated in a human donor with melanoma. The sample consisted of CD8+ T cells from peripheral blood, taken before anti-PD-1 treatment. The bases are TGTGCCAGTAGTATCCCCCGAAATGGACACTATGGCTACACCTTC. Its protein is CASSIPRNGHYGYTF.